The present T cell receptor (beta chain) was sequenced within a study of molecular identifiers for immune sequencing clone quantification. Points from the study as a whole: Highly expanded clones may be undercounted when identical TCR molecules share barcodes.

Construction of naive CD8 libraries employed about 17,000 to 1,100,000 sorted cells together with 10%, 30% or 50% RNA. MiXCR, applied by TCRdb to the PCR reads, yields one record per CDR3 protein. The sample shows 490,000 or so distinct CDR3 sequences, around 23% of them seen only once. V lost 9 bases, J lost 1 base, and 14 bases lay in between. Germline-derived CDR1 and CDR2 are SNHLY and FYNNEI. This CDR3 has 14 amino acids. The table lists this clonotype with a count of one. Its antigen is as yet unknown. It may be a read error: a sequence one base away is much more abundant. The specimen sequenced was naive CD8+ T cells from blood, with Jurkat cell RNA spiked in. Indicated subset: FACS-sorted CD8+CD4-CCR7+CD45RA+ naive T cells. The receptor was isolated from a human donor in good health. Some libraries in this study had Jurkat cell RNA spiked in. This chain links TRBV2 with TRBJ2-3; D might be TRBD1 (6 bases). The DNA of the CDR3 is TGTGCCAGTACCTCGGACAGTCGCACAGATACGCAGTATTTT. Translating it yields CASTSDSRTDTQYF.